The next 7 T cell receptor beta chains were all read from a single sample in a study of CD8 T cells in ankylosing spondylitis. Whole-study findings and limits: In ankylosing spondylitis blood, a motif of roughly 8 highly homologous TCR beta variants appeared characteristic.

MiXCR, applied by TCRdb to the 5' RACE reads, yields one record per CDR3 protein. The sample shows about 800,000 distinct CDR3 sequences, roughly 12% of them seen only once. The antigens these receptors bind are not known. Input material: blood, either unsorted or a sorted T cell fraction (not recorded which). These TCRs come from a male donor with ankylosing spondylitis.

The chain uses TRBV6-4 and TRBJ2-6; D not certain. Per germline, CDR1 MRHNA and CDR2 SNTAGT. CDR3 length: 15 amino acids. V lost 6 bases and J lost 0, with 9 bases in between. CDR3 nucleotide sequence: TGTGCCAGCAGGGAACATCCCTCTGGGGCCAACGTCCTGACTTTC. This encodes CASREHPSGANVLTF.

This clonotype was seen a few times. CDR3 amino acids: CASRNRQGYGYTF. The CDR3 bases are TGTGCCAGCAGAAACCGACAGGGCTATGGCTACACCTTC. The gene calls are TRBV2 and TRBJ1-2, with TRBD1 matching over 7 bases. Germline CDR1 and CDR2: SNHLY and FYNNEI. This CDR3 comprises 13 residues. V lost 6 bases to trimming and J lost 4 bases; unmatched junction nucleotides: 5.

This clonotype was counted ten times or more. The chain uses TRBV7-2 and TRBJ2-7; perhaps TRBD1 as D (6 bases). Trimming took off 5 bases at V and 2 bases at J, with 13 bases between the two ends. Germline V gives CDR1 SGHTA, CDR2 FQGNSA. The CDR3 loop spans 14 amino acids. CDR3 bases: TGTGCCAGCAGCCCGGACAGCCTCACCTACGAGCAGTACTTC. Translated: CASSPDSLTYEQYF.

In its sample, this clonotype was seen a few times. The chain carries TRBV5-1 and TRBJ2-1, with a weak D call TRBD2 (6 bases). Germline V lookup: CDR1 SGHRS, CDR2 YFSETQ. CDR3 length equals 14 residues. Trimming left V 6 bases short and J 8 bases short, with 18 bases between. CDR3 in DNA: TGCGCCAGCACGAGACTAGGAGGTGGCGATGAGCAGTTCTTC. Its translation: CASTRLGGGDEQFF.

V usage is TRBV6-5 and J usage is TRBJ1-5; possibly TRBD1 for D (5 bases). This CDR3 is 16 amino acids long. Trimming shortened V by 0 bases and J by 2 bases, and 11 bases separated the two germline ends. CDR1 and CDR2 from the germline V gene are MNHEY and SVGAGI. The CDR3 DNA reads as TGTGCCAGCAGTTACTCGGTCAGGGATGGCAATCAGCCCCAGCATTTT. Its protein is CASSYSVRDGNQPQHF.

This clonotype was detected only a few times. V is TRBV19 and J is TRBJ2-3; 9 positions match TRBD1. CDR3 length equals 19 residues. V trimming: 4 bases; J trimming: 3 bases; junction bases outside the gene matches: 17. Germline V gene lookup returns CDR1 LNHDA and CDR2 SQIVND (reference sequence). This CDR3 reads CASSRITYLGTGLTDTQYF. The CDR3 bases are TGTGCCAGTAGTAGAATTACCTATCTCGGGACAGGGTTAACAGATACGCAGTATTTT.

This clonotype occurred a few times. The chain combines TRBV13 with TRBJ2-7; D may be TRBD2 (6 bases). CDR1 PRHDT and CDR2 FYEKMQ come from the germline V gene (reference sequence). The CDR3 has 15 residues. V lost 5 bases to trimming and J lost 7 bases, with 21 bases between them. The chain's CDR3 is CASSGTPGLGGEQYF. The CDR3 DNA sequence: TGTGCCAGCAGCGGAACACCGGGACTCGGGGGAGAGCAGTACTTC.